The clone carrying this T cell receptor beta chain showed up many times. The antigen is not known. The CDR3 extends over 13 amino acids. With 6 bases clipped from V and 5 bases from J, the junction kept 4 bases outside the gene matches. Germline CDR1 reads MRHNA; CDR2 reads SNTAGT. These data originate in a study of regulatory T cells in long-lasting Graves disease. Time point: newly diagnosed GD, antithyroid drugs for less than 3 months. Following extraction of RNA from PBMCs, that RNA was used to make the TCR library. Patients met American Thyroid Association criteria for Graves' disease. With iRepertoire HTBI primers and Arm-PCR of CDR3 regions, TCR beta libraries were built. TCRdb independently ran MiXCR on the multiplex PCR reads; one entry per CDR3 protein. The sample holds 350,000 to 400,000 distinct CDR3 sequences; 15% to 20% are singletons and the top ten take 20% to 25%. Findings and limits, study-wide: TCR diversity was lower in persistent than newly diagnosed Graves' disease.

The same sample was also used in a study of T cells in Graves' hyperthyroidism and ophthalmopathy. As that report states: Over 18 months, lack of ophthalmopathy progression marked Graves' hyperthyroidism as stable. Expanded thyroid clonotypes (above 0.001) were mostly also found in blood.

The V gene is TRBV6-4, the J gene TRBJ2-1; TRBD2 aligns across 7 bases. The sample consisted of peripheral blood mononuclear cells (PBMCs), taken at new diagnosis, from a patient treated with antithyroid drugs. This TCR was recovered from a woman aged 18 to 35 with Graves disease. This CDR3 is CASSLADNNEQFF. The DNA of the CDR3 is TGTGCCAGCAGCCTAGCGGATAACAATGAGCAGTTCTTC.